The source of this TCR beta chain is a study of T cells after yellow fever vaccination (dated by TCRdb to between 2017 and 2020). Describing the broader study: Libraries from fractions with low cell numbers were prepared with the SMART-Seq v4 Ultra Low Input RNA kit. To track T-cell clones before and after primary and booster YFV17D yellow fever vaccination, bulk TCR alpha and beta repertoires were sequenced longitudinally. Blood was collected at multiple timepoints before and after primary and secondary immunization, and bulk PBMC replicates and cell subsets were isolated. Two healthy male donors made up the cohort, one aged 18 to 29 years and the other aged 30 to 40 years. Overall study outcomes, separate from this receptor: Computational filtering was required because FACS-sorted repertoires could contain abundant contaminating clonotypes from the bulk population. Compared with the primary T-cell response, the secondary T-cell response was weaker but faster, peaking on day 5 rather than day 15. After the booster, most of the clones that had expanded following primary vaccination were detected again (about 95% of CD4 and 80% to 90% of CD8), which suggests that memory was broadly maintained. A small fraction of clonotypes appeared in both the CD4 and CD8 compartments, likely as a result of convergent recombination. Because only a couple of donors were included in the study, the extent to which the findings can be generalized is limited.

Counted from cysteine to phenylalanine, this CDR3 has 16 amino acids. Only CDR3 DNA remains: 48 bases, in frame from the first base. Trimming at the junction amounts to 7 bases on V and 0 bases on J, and the germline ends lie 16 bases apart. CDR1 SEHNR and CDR2 FQNEAQ are derived from the germline V gene (reference sequence). Sample treatment or condition, as interpreted from the label and publication: live attenuated yellow fever vaccine strain. At each blood-draw timepoint, two biological replicates of bulk PBMCs were collected. PBMCs were isolated from peripheral blood using a standard Ficoll-Paque protocol. TriZol was used to extract RNA from bulk PBMCs, from CD4 and CD8 fractions, and from dextramer-positive and dextramer-negative fractions. In this sample, this clonotype turned up many times. Its cognate antigen has yet to be identified. No qualities accompany the bases; no much larger clone lies one base away.

TCR cDNA was synthesized by 5'RACE template switching, which introduced a universal primer site and unique molecular identifiers. cDNA synthesis was primed from both the TCR alpha and TCR beta constant segments. Libraries were amplified in two PCR steps, with sample barcodes and sequencing adapters added in the second step. Sequencing of the libraries was done on either Illumina HiSeq 2500 (2x100 bp) or NovaSeq (2x150 bp). Per the authors' processing: Reads were demultiplexed and collapsed into UMI consensus sequences with MIGEC, and V(D)J alignment was performed with MiXCR. Using edgeR on replicate PBMC samples, clonotypes were called vaccine-responding if FDR was below 0.01 and the log2 fold change was above 5 up to day 15. Bulk clonotypes were assigned CD4 or CD8 identity according to which sequenced CD4 or CD8 repertoire held them at higher abundance. TCRdb trimmed public reads at Q25 via fastp, called clones via MiXCR and kept in-frame beta chains. Each entry is one CDR3 protein sequence, shown with its most common DNA and genes. None of the V and J calls come from the authors' own analysis; TCRdb made them. The sample records more than 350,000 distinct CDR3 sequences, around 10% of which are singletons. The top ten clonotypes cover 15% to 20% of the sample.

This chain is built from TRBV7-9 and TRBJ2-1, with a weak D call of TRBD2 (5 bases match). This TCR came from a man between 18 and 29 years old who received the YFV17D yellow fever vaccine. The sample here was PBMCs, taken on the day of the first yellow fever vaccination. CDR3 reads: CASTSPIGSSYNEQFF. The sequenced DNA: TGTGCCAGCACCTCCCCTATAGGGAGCTCCTACAATGAGCAGTTCTTC.